These T cell receptor beta chains were read from a single sample in a study of radiation and T cells in renal cell carcinoma. Sequencing used immunoSEQ multiplex PCR; TCRdb keeps in-frame clones, though not all of them. The sample has around 78,000 clones, nearly 90% seen once. This material consisted of blood, taken from a patient whose treatment included radiotherapy and nephrectomy. The receptors here all came from a woman in her 70s with renal cell carcinoma. The CDR3 runs from the conserved cysteine through the conserved F or W. D genes are given only for firm matches. Size tells how often a clone was seen (once, few, many) or the class of an expanded clone, and some rows leave it out.

cdr3_nt	cdr3_aa	clone_size	j_call	v_call	d_call
TGTGCCAGCACCTTGGGGAAAGCCCCCGGCTACACCTTC	CASTLGKAPGYTF	NA	TRBJ1-2	TRBV7-9	NA
TGTGCCAGCTCAGGTCAAAGGACTAGCGGGGGAGGAGATACGCAGTATTTT	CASSGQRTSGGGDTQYF	once	TRBJ2-3	TRBV18	TRBD2
TGTGCCAGTAGAACGCAGGGATCCTACGAGCAGTACTTC	CASRTQGSYEQYF	NA	TRBJ2-7	TRBV19	NA
TGTGCCAGCAACGTAAGAGAGGGTCAGCCCCAGCATTTT	CASNVREGQPQHF	NA	TRBJ1-5	TRBV6-6	NA
TGTGCCTGGTTTTTTACTGAAGCTTTCTTT	CAWFFTEAFF	NA	TRBJ1-1	TRBV30	NA
TGTGCCACTACCCAGGGAGTTAACACTGAAGCTTTCTTT	CATTQGVNTEAFF	few	TRBJ1-1	TRBV10-3	NA
TGTGCCAGCAGCTTGGATGGAGGGCCGAGCACAGATACGCAGTATTTT	CASSLDGGPSTDTQYF	NA	TRBJ2-3	TRBV5-4	NA
TGTGCTAGCAGCTTATATGATGGCCCGGGTACCGAGCAGTACTTC	CASSLYDGPGTEQYF	NA	TRBJ2-7	TRBV7-7	NA
TGTGCCAGTAGTATCAGGCCCGTTGGGGGTGGAGGAATGAACACTGAAGCTTTCTTT	CASSIRPVGGGGMNTEAFF	NA	TRBJ1-1	TRBV19	NA
TGCGCCAGCAGCTTGGCCGGTCTTGCCGGGCGCACCATATATTTT	CASSLAGLAGRTIYF	NA	TRBJ1-3	TRBV5-1	NA
TGTGCCAGCAGTGAGGATGGGACAGGGATGGATGGCTACACCTTC	CASSEDGTGMDGYTF	NA	TRBJ1-2	TRBV6-1	TRBD1
TGTGCCAGCGGTCAGTTAGGGGCCAACGTCCTGACTTTC	CASGQLGANVLTF	NA	TRBJ2-6	TRBV7-3	NA
TGTGCCAGCAGCCCGGACCGCATCGAGCAGTACTTC	CASSPDRIEQYF	NA	TRBJ2-7	TRBV4-2	NA
TGTGCCAGCAGCTACCCCGCTAGCGGGGGTGAGACCCAGTACTTC	CASSYPASGGETQYF	NA	TRBJ2-5	TRBV5-4	TRBD2
TGTGCCAGCAGTTACGACAGGGTGCAGGGTACGCAGTATTTT	CASSYDRVQGTQYF	NA	TRBJ2-3	TRBV6-5	TRBD1
TGTGCCAGCAGCGTCCAAATGAACACTGAAGCTTTCTTT	CASSVQMNTEAFF	NA	TRBJ1-1	TRBV9	NA
TGCGCCAGCAGCCAAAGGGGAATGGGGGGGCTAGGTGAAAAACTGTTTTTT	CASSQRGMGGLGEKLFF	NA	TRBJ1-4	TRBV4-3	NA
TGTGCCACCAGCCACAGGGGCTCTGGGGCCAACGTCCTGACTTTC	CATSHRGSGANVLTF	NA	TRBJ2-6	TRBV15	TRBD1
TGTGCCAGCAGCTACCGGGACAGGGGAAACGAGCAGTACTTC	CASSYRDRGNEQYF	once	TRBJ2-7	TRBV7-6	TRBD1
TGTGCCAGCAGTTGGGCAGGGGACAATTCACCCCTCCACTTT	CASSWAGDNSPLHF	NA	TRBJ1-6	TRBV27	NA
TGTGCCAGCAGTTACCGTAGTACCTATGAGCAGTTCTTC	CASSYRSTYEQFF	NA	TRBJ2-1	TRBV6-5	NA
TGTGCCAGCAGCGCCCAGGGGGTCGGCTATTCACCCCTCCACTTT	CASSAQGVGYSPLHF	NA	TRBJ1-6	TRBV9	TRBD1
TGTGCCGTACTGCGGGAGTTGAACACTGAAGCTTTCTTT	CAVLRELNTEAFF	once	TRBJ1-1	TRBV6-5	NA
TGCGCCAGCAGCCAAGATGTGGTAGCGGGGTCCTACGAGCAGTACTTC	CASSQDVVAGSYEQYF	NA	TRBJ2-7	TRBV4-1	TRBD2
TGTGCCAGCAGAGCGCCCGACAGGCATAACACTGAAGCTTTCTTT	CASRAPDRHNTEAFF	once	TRBJ1-1	TRBV7-9	NA
TGTGCCAGCAGCGTAGCAGGGGCAGGGGGCACAGATACGCAGTATTTT	CASSVAGAGGTDTQYF	NA	TRBJ2-3	TRBV9	NA
TGTGCCACCAGCGTATACGGGATTAGGGCTGGAAACACCATATATTTT	CATSVYGIRAGNTIYF	NA	TRBJ1-3	TRBV15	NA
TGTGCCATCAGTGAGCCGGGTGAGCCCCAGCATTTT	CAISEPGEPQHF	few	TRBJ1-5	TRBV10-3	NA
TGTGCCTGGAGTGATTCCTACGAGCAGTACTTC	CAWSDSYEQYF	NA	TRBJ2-7	TRBV30	NA
TGTGCCAGCAGCTTCGGGACACGGGGCGTTTACGAGCAGTACTTC	CASSFGTRGVYEQYF	NA	TRBJ2-7	TRBV11-2	NA
TGTGCCAGCAGCTTAGTCTCGGGGGTAGTCGGGGAGCTGTTTTTT	CASSLVSGVVGELFF	NA	TRBJ2-2	TRBV7-9	NA
TGTGCCAGCAGCTTAATCAGGGGGGAATCACCCCTCCACTTT	CASSLIRGESPLHF	NA	TRBJ1-6	TRBV11-3	TRBD1
TGTGCCAGCAGCTCGACCGGGGGGTCCGTGACCCAGTACTTC	CASSSTGGSVTQYF	NA	TRBJ2-5	TRBV11-3	TRBD2
TGTGCCAGCAGTTCGAAGCGGGACGGCCAAGAGACCCAGTACTTC	CASSSKRDGQETQYF	NA	TRBJ2-5	TRBV27	TRBD2
TGTGCCAGCAGTTTCGGACAGGGGGCATGGAACACTGAAGCTTTCTTT	CASSFGQGAWNTEAFF	NA	TRBJ1-1	TRBV28	TRBD1
TGTGCCAGCAGTGAAAAACGGACCGTCCCGGAGTACTTC	CASSEKRTVPEYF	NA	TRBJ2-7	TRBV6-1	NA
TGTGCCAGTAGTTCATACGGTGTGGATGAGCAGTTCTTC	CASSSYGVDEQFF	NA	TRBJ2-1	TRBV19	NA
TGTGCCAGCACTTCACGACAGGGCACTTATGGCTACACCTTC	CASTSRQGTYGYTF	NA	TRBJ1-2	TRBV6-5	TRBD1
TGTGCCTGGAGTGGGAGCCGAGACTATGGCTACACCTTC	CAWSGSRDYGYTF	NA	TRBJ1-2	TRBV30	NA
TGTGCCAGCAGCTTCGAGGGAACCTACGAGCAGTACTTC	CASSFEGTYEQYF	NA	TRBJ2-7	TRBV7-6	NA
TGTGCCAGCAGTTACCCCGGGGGGGCTGGAAACACCATATATTTT	CASSYPGGAGNTIYF	NA	TRBJ1-3	TRBV6-6	NA
TGTGCCAGCAGCCGACCTCGAGGGACCGGCTACACCTTC	CASSRPRGTGYTF	NA	TRBJ1-2	TRBV5-8	NA
TGTGCCAGTAGTATAAGGGGGGGGAATCAGCCCCAGCATTTT	CASSIRGGNQPQHF	NA	TRBJ1-5	TRBV19	NA
TGTGCCAAACAGGGGATCTCGACTCTCTACTACGAGCAGTACTTC	CAKQGISTLYYEQYF	NA	TRBJ2-7	TRBV28	TRBD1
TGTGCCAGCAGCTTAGTGGTGTTAGCGGGGGGGGCGAACACCGGGGAGCTGTTTTTT	CASSLVVLAGGANTGELFF	NA	TRBJ2-2	TRBV7-2	TRBD2
TGTGCCAGCAGTTCTACCGAAGGCGAGCAGTACTTC	CASSSTEGEQYF	NA	TRBJ2-7	TRBV6-6	NA
TGTGCCAGCAGCTTAGGGGGGCTGGGGTTACTAGGTGGCTACACCTTC	CASSLGGLGLLGGYTF	NA	TRBJ1-2	TRBV7-2	NA
TGCGCCAGCAGCCGGTCGTTAGCGGGGGCTATCGCAGATACGCAGTATTTT	CASSRSLAGAIADTQYF	NA	TRBJ2-3	TRBV4-3	TRBD2
TGTGCCAGCAGCTTACTTAGAGGAGGGGGTCGGGAGACCCAGTACTTC	CASSLLRGGGRETQYF	NA	TRBJ2-5	TRBV5-8	NA
TGTGCCAGCAGCCTGGCCGGGACAGGACCCTACGAGCAGTACTTC	CASSLAGTGPYEQYF	NA	TRBJ2-7	TRBV16	TRBD1
TGTGCCAGCAGCTTAGCGGATAACTATGGCTACACCTTC	CASSLADNYGYTF	NA	TRBJ1-2	TRBV5-4	NA
TGTGCCAGCTCACCACGGAGGGGAAGCCAGCCCCAGCATTTT	CASSPRRGSQPQHF	NA	TRBJ1-5	TRBV18	NA
TGTGCCAGCAGCTCCCAACCTGTGGGTCAGCCCCAGCATTTT	CASSSQPVGQPQHF	NA	TRBJ1-5	TRBV7-2	NA
TGTGCCAGCAGCCTTTATGGCTACACCTTC	CASSLYGYTF	NA	TRBJ1-2	TRBV6-5	NA
TGTGCCTGGAGCACCCAGGGGGCGTATGGCTACACCTTC	CAWSTQGAYGYTF	NA	TRBJ1-2	TRBV30	TRBD1